Reported below is one T cell receptor (beta chain). In the original workflow: Reference gene primer amplification yielded estimated nucleated cell counts. Generated by immunoSEQ multiplex PCR, the TCRdb table keeps only in-frame clones and is missing some. The V and J calls and clone size come from that table; D and trimming were worked out from the DNA. There are fewer than 150,000 clones in the sample; approximately 80% occur only once, and almost 6.5% lies in the top ten. The sample is drawn from a study of blood T cell repertoires in COVID-19. About the study: Samples of COVID-19 (acute and convalescent) were obtained from the United States, Italy and Spain. PBMCs, B-cell-depleted T cells, or T cells were the source of the cDNA or gDNA that made up the material.

This receptor was obtained from a human donor in a cohort sampled during active COVID-19. Source material: peripheral blood.

The CDR3 region has the DNA TGCGCCAGCAGCCAGCCGGTTGCCCAGTACTTC. Translation gives CASSQPVAQYF. V is TRBV4-3 and J is TRBJ2-5; no reliable D call. Trimming took 3 bases from V and 9 from J, leaving 8 bases between them. The CDR3 has 11 residues. Germline CDR1 reads LGHNA; CDR2 reads YSLEER.